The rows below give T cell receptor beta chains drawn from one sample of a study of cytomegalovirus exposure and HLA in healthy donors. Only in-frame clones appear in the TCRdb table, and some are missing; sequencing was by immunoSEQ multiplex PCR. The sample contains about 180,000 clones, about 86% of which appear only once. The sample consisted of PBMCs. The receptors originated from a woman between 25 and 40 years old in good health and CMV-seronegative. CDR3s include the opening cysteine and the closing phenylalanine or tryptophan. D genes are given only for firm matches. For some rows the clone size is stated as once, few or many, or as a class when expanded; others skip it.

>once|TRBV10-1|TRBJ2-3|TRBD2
CASSEAGGSADTQYF
TGCGCCAGCAGTGAAGCGGGGGGGTCCGCAGATACGCAGTATTTT
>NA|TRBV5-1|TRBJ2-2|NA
CASSLPAGTGELFF
TGCGCCAGCAGCTTACCGGCGGGAACCGGGGAGCTGTTTTTT
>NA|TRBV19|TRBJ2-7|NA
CASSIALGGEQYF
TGTGCCAGTAGTATAGCGCTCGGGGGCGAGCAGTACTTC
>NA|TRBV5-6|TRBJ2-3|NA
CASTKTATGTDTQYF
TGTGCCAGCACCAAGACAGCGACGGGCACAGATACGCAGTATTTT
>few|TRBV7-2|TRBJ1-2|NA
CASSLNPDFYGYTF
TGTGCCAGCAGCCTAAACCCCGACTTCTATGGCTACACCTTC
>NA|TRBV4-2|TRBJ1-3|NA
CASSQASSGNTIYF
TGTGCCAGCAGCCAAGCGAGCTCTGGAAACACCATATATTTT
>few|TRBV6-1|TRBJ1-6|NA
CASSEGGRVYSPLHF
TGTGCCAGCAGTGAAGGCGGCAGGGTTTATTCACCCCTCCACTTT
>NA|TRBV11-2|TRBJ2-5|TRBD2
CASSPTPGLVRETQYF
TGTGCCAGCAGCCCCACCCCGGGACTAGTTCGAGAGACCCAGTACTTC
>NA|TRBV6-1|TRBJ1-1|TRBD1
CASSEVVRGQAFF
TGTGCCAGCAGTGAAGTTGTCAGGGGGCAGGCTTTCTTT
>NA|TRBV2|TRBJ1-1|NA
CASSTQGSNTEAFF
TGTGCCAGCAGTACTCAGGGTTCGAACACTGAAGCTTTCTTT
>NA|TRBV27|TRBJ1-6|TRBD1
CASSLLGTGITYNSPLHF
TGTGCCAGCAGTTTATTGGGGACAGGGATAACCTATAATTCACCCCTCCACTTT
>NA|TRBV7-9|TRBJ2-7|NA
CASSILTEPSYEQYF
TGTGCCAGCAGCATCCTGACAGAGCCCTCCTACGAGCAGTACTTC
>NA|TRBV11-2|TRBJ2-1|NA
CASSYRDPPDNEQFF
TGTGCCAGCAGCTACAGGGATCCGCCGGACAATGAGCAGTTCTTC
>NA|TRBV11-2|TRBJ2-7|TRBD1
CASSLGYRDRVSYEQYF
TGTGCCAGCAGCTTAGGTTACCGGGACAGAGTATCCTACGAGCAGTACTTC
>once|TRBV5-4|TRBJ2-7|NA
CASSPSESYEQYF
TGTGCCAGCAGCCCCTCCGAGAGCTACGAGCAGTACTTC
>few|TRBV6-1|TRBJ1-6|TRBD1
CASSGRTGGNSPLHF
TGTGCCAGCAGTGGTCGGACAGGGGGCAATTCACCCCTCCACTTT
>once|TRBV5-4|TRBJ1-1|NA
CASSLALVNTEAFF
TGTGCCAGCAGCTTGGCTCTAGTGAACACTGAAGCTTTCTTT
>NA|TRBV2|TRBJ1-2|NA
CASSDTNYGYTF
TGTGCCAGCAGTGACACAAACTATGGCTACACCTTC
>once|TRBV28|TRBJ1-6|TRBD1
CASSWDRNSPLHF
TGTGCCAGCAGTTGGGACAGAAATTCACCCCTCCACTTT
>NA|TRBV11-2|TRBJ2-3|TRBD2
CASRNPLNSGDVTQYF
TGTGCCAGCAGGAACCCCCTTAATAGCGGGGACGTTACGCAGTATTTT
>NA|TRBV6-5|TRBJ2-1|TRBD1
CASSYWDRVVGNEQFF
TGTGCCAGCAGTTACTGGGACAGGGTTGTTGGTAATGAGCAGTTCTTC
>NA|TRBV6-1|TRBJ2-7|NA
CASSEDRAGEQYF
TGTGCCAGCAGTGAAGACAGGGCTGGCGAGCAGTACTTC
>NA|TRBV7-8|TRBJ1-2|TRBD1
CASSPSGGLNYGYTF
TGTGCCAGCAGCCCCTCAGGGGGATTGAACTATGGCTACACCTTC
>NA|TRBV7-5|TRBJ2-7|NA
CARSQRQDLRWQYF
TGTGCCAGAAGCCAGCGACAGGACCTACGTTGGCAGTACTTC
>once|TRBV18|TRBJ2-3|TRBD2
CASSPSGGRMSTDTQYF
TGTGCCAGCTCACCATCGGGGGGGCGAATGAGCACAGATACGCAGTATTTT
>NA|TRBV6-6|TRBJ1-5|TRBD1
CASRDRVDWTQHF
TGTGCCAGCAGGGACAGGGTCGACTGGACCCAGCATTTT